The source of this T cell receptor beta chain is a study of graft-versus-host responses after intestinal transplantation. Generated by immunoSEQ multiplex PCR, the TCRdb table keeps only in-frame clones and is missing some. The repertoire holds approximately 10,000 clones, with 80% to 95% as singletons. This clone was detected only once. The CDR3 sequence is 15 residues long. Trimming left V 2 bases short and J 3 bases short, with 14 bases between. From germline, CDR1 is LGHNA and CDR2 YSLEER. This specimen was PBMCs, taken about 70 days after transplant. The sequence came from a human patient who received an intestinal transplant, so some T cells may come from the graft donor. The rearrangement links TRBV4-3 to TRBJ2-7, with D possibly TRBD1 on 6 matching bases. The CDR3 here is CASSQTAGASYEQYF. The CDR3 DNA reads TGCGCCAGCAGCCAAACAGCAGGGGCGAGCTACGAGCAGTACTTC.